The following is a T cell receptor (beta chain) sequence with its context. Antigen specificity is unknown. Unique molecular identifiers had been added to the TCR beta cDNA libraries. TCRdb reanalysed the PCR reads using MiXCR and keeps one entry per CDR3 protein. This table holds around 400,000 distinct CDR3 sequences, approximately 37% found once. This specimen belongs to a study of post-analysis software for immune sequencing data. Whole-study results and caveats: Strong co-clustering by F measure was seen for same-batch samples. A significant reduction in normalized Chao1 diversity was observed in multiple sclerosis patients versus controls. Five or six TRBV segments, TRBV5-6, TRBV5-1 and TRBV20-1 among them, were found more frequent in patients than controls.

The CDR3 covers 14 residues. V was clipped by 3 bases and J by 0 bases, with 7 bases between them. This TCR derives from a girl aged 2-10 years with multiple sclerosis. Sequenced input: blood. The gene calls are TRBV12-3 or TRBV12-4 and TRBJ2-3; a weak D match, TRBD1 (6 bases). The DNA for the CDR3 is TGTGCCAGCAGTTTGGGGGCTAGCACAGATACGCAGTATTTT. Its protein is CASSLGASTDTQYF.